This TCR beta chain was recorded in a study of cytotoxic CD8 clonotypes in ibrutinib-treated CLL. Study-level findings and limits: Collection times varied between progressing and sustained-remission patients.

Trimming pared 2 bases from V and 7 bases from J, leaving 8 bases between. The CDR3 runs 11 residues. CDR1 and CDR2 (germline): GTSNPN, SVGIG (reference sequence). As to this clone: No antigen is known for it.

Investigators sought sequencing depths of between 1 in 200,000 and 1 in 1 million T cells. Data came from immunoSEQ multiplex PCR; TCRdb stores just in-frame clones and leaves some out. Found here are about 200,000 clones, about four fifths of them singletons; the top ten hold roughly an eighth. This chain links TRBV30 with TRBJ1-1; perhaps TRBD1 as D (6 bases). The sequencing used PBMCs, collected after 12 months of ibrutinib treatment. This receptor was taken from a human donor with chronic lymphocytic leukemia. CDR3 DNA sequence: TGTGCCTGGAGTCGGGGGCGTGAAGCTTTCTTT. Amino acid sequence: CAWSRGREAFF.